The T cell receptor beta chain described here comes from a study of blood T cells in healthy people across ages. Points from the study as a whole: Diversity of TCR beta per million T cells declined in a roughly linear way with age.

Trimming removed 2 bases from V and 1 base from J, with 11 bases in between. Per germline, CDR1 SQVTM and CDR2 ANQGSEA. CDR3 length: 14 amino acids. This clonotype has only one observation. The antigen remains unidentified. Primed by a sample-barcoded 5' primer and a J-beta primer mix, a second PCR proceeded for 7 to 11 cycles. TCRdb used MiXCR to reprocess the 5' RACE reads, holding one entry per CDR3 protein. The sample consists of over 1,200,000 distinct CDR3 sequences, roughly 59% of them appearing once. This sequence was found in a man aged 18 to 35 in good health. The sequenced sample was blood. The chain couples TRBV29-1 to TRBJ1-1; tentatively, D is TRBD1 (6 bases). The CDR3 sequence: CSVEPGQPNTEAFF. As DNA, the CDR3 is TGCAGCGTTGAACCGGGACAACCGAACACTGAAGCTTTCTTT. Combining the CDR3 with reference TRBV29-1 and TRBJ1-1 gives the whole variable domain SAVISQKPSRDICQRGTSLTIQCQVDSQVTMMFWYRQQPGQSLTLIATANQGSEATYESGFVIDKFPISRPNLTFSTLTVSNMSPEDSSIYLCSVEPGQPNTEAFFGQGTRLTVV.